Listed here are 18 T cell receptor beta chains from one sample, sequenced in a study of cytomegalovirus exposure and HLA in healthy donors. Both 60 Vbeta primers and 13 Jbeta primers went into the PCR. Profiled with immunoSEQ multiplex PCR; TCRdb holds only in-frame clones, not every one. This table has more than 150,000 clones, over 70% appearing once. Material: PBMCs. The receptors derive from a woman between 50 and 59 years old in good health and CMV-seropositive.

The rearrangement joins TRBV18 to TRBJ2-3; D remains ambiguous. Germline CDR1 and CDR2: KGHSH and LQKENI. The V and J ends lost 3 bases and 1 base respectively, with 11 bases between them. The CDR3 runs 15 residues. The CDR3 DNA reads as TGTGCCAGCTCACCCGAGCGTACGGGCACAGATACGCAGTATTTT. Protein: CASSPERTGTDTQYF.

This chain links TRBV29-1 with TRBJ1-3; 8 bases fit TRBD1. The CDR3 sequence is 13 residues long. After removal of 6 bases from V and 2 bases from J, the junction contained 3 bases not matched to a gene. Germline V lookup: CDR1 SQVTM, CDR2 ANQGSEA. In DNA form, the CDR3 reads TGCAGCGTCCTACAGGGGGCTGGAAACACCATATATTTT. Amino acids: CSVLQGAGNTIYF.

The chain is built from TRBV11-3 and TRBJ2-1; D is ambiguous. The germline CDR1 and CDR2 sequences are SGHNT and YENEEA. Trimming took off 2 bases at V and 6 bases at J, with 5 bases between the two ends. The CDR3 spans 12 residues. CDR3 DNA sequence: TGTGCCAGCAGCTTAACAGTCAATGAGCAGTTCTTC. Its translation is CASSLTVNEQFF.

This clone turned up a few times. The rearrangement links TRBV6-1 to TRBJ2-3, with TRBD2 matching 12 bases. V dropped 4 bases and J dropped 0; count of bases not matched to a gene: 5. The CDR3 extends over 17 amino acids. Germline CDR1 MNHNS, CDR2 SASEGT. CDR3 nucleotide sequence: TGTGCCAGCAGTGTCCTAGCGGGAGGGAGCAGCACAGATACGCAGTATTTT. Amino acids: CASSVLAGGSSTDTQYF.

CDR3 bases: TGCAGCGTGGACAGGGGCAACTCCTACGAGCAGTACTTC. Encoded protein: CSVDRGNSYEQYF. V and J are TRBV29-1 and TRBJ2-7, with TRBD1 matching 9 bases. The CDR3 has 13 residues. Losses at the gene ends were 6 bases for V and 0 bases for J; bases not matched to a gene: 3. In germline, CDR1 is SQVTM, CDR2 ANQGSEA.

The genes are TRBV6-1 and TRBJ2-7; 7 bases agree with TRBD1. The CDR3 spans 15 residues. V was pared by 7 bases and J by 7 bases, with 16 bases of the junction left unmatched. Germline CDR1 and CDR2: MNHNS and SASEGT. The CDR3 loop reads CASTPGGQYYLEQYF. CDR3 nucleotides: TGTGCCAGCACCCCAGGGGGACAGTACTATTTGGAGCAGTACTTC.

The chain joins TRBV7-6 to TRBJ1-4; 11 nucleotides align to TRBD1. The CDR3 runs to 16 residues. V lost 2 bases to trimming and J lost 6 bases; unmatched junction nucleotides: 5. CDR1 is SGHVS, CDR2 FNYEAQ, per germline. The CDR3 DNA reads TGTGCCAGCAGCTTAACACCGGGACAGGGGGATGAAAAACTGTTTTTT. Encoded protein: CASSLTPGQGDEKLFF.

This clone was detected only once. The chain has TRBV30 and TRBJ2-5; weak D call: TRBD2 (7 bases). V was trimmed by 2 bases and J by 5 bases, leaving 18 bases between them. The CDR3 consists of 15 residues. Looked up from germline, CDR1 is GTSNPN and CDR2 is SVGIG (reference sequence). The CDR3 region is CAWSPLGGAAETQYF. The CDR3, as DNA: TGTGCCTGGAGTCCACTGGGGGGGGCGGCGGAGACCCAGTACTTC.

The chain links TRBV30 to TRBJ2-3, with 7 positions matching TRBD2. The CDR3 totals 15 residues. Trimming at V came to 5 bases and at J to 5 bases, leaving 13 bases not matched to a gene. The germline V gene encodes CDR1 GTSNPN and CDR2 SVGIG (reference sequence). CDR3 bases: TGTGCCTGGGGCCCCACTAGCGCCGCAAAAGATACGCAGTATTTT. Amino acid sequence: CAWGPTSAAKDTQYF.

The chain uses TRBV5-8 and TRBJ1-2, with 9 bases lining up with TRBD1. J lost 2 bases, V lost 5 bases, and 4 bases had no gene match. Germline CDR1 reads SGHTS; CDR2 reads YDEGEE. CDR3 size: 14 residues. Here the CDR3 reads CASRRTGENYGYTF. The CDR3 coding sequence is TGTGCCAGCAGGCGGACAGGGGAGAACTATGGCTACACCTTC.

This chain joins TRBV5-8 and TRBJ1-5; 7 bases agree with TRBD1. V was clipped by 0 bases and J by 0 bases; unmatched bases: 6. CDR3 length equals 17 residues. Germline V gives CDR1 SGHTS, CDR2 YDEGEE. The DNA of the CDR3 is TGTGCCAGCAGCTTGGAGACAGGGACTCGTAGCAATCAGCCCCAGCATTTT. Translation gives CASSLETGTRSNQPQHF. Looking up the rest from reference TRBV5-8 and TRBJ1-5 gives the full variable domain: EAGVTQSPTHLIKTRGQQATLRCSPISGHTSVYWYQQALGLGLQFLLWYDEGEERNRGNFPPRFSGRQFPNYSSELNVNALELEDSALYLCASSLETGTRSNQPQHFGDGTRLSIL.

V usage is TRBV5-1 and J usage is TRBJ1-4; 8 nucleotides agree with TRBD1. V trimming: 5 bases; J trimming: 0 bases; junction bases outside the gene matches: 15. The CDR3 spans 19 residues. Germline-derived CDR1 and CDR2 are SGHRS and YFSETQ. CDR3 protein: CASSRDPGQGYATNEKLFF. The DNA for the CDR3 is TGCGCCAGCAGTCGTGACCCTGGACAGGGATATGCAACTAATGAAAAACTGTTTTTT.

As to this clone: Other DNA sequences from this sample encode an identical CDR3 as well. The chain recombines TRBV6-5 with TRBJ1-1; D ambiguous. This CDR3 contains 15 residues. The germline V gene has CDR1 MNHEY and CDR2 SVGAGI. With 0 bases removed from V and 1 base from J, the gap between germline ends came to 9 bases. In DNA, the CDR3 is TGTGCCAGCAGTTACTCGAACGAGGGGAACACTGAAGCTTTCTTT. Its translation is CASSYSNEGNTEAFF.

V gene TRBV15 combines with J gene TRBJ2-7, with D perhaps TRBD2 (5 bases). The CDR3 consists of 15 residues. V lost 5 bases and J 5 bases, leaving 19 bases between the germline ends. Per germline, CDR1 LNHNV and CDR2 YYDKDF (reference sequence). The CDR3 DNA sequence: TGTGCCACCAGCGTCACTAGAGAAAGTGGAGACGAGCAGTACTTC. It yields the protein CATSVTRESGDEQYF.

A single count supports this clone. The chain uses TRBV9 and TRBJ2-1, with 11 positions matching TRBD2. CDR1 and CDR2 from the germline V gene are SGDLS and YYNGEE. J gave up 3 bases and V 3 bases, and 2 bases lay outside the gene matches. This CDR3 is built from 15 residues. The CDR3 coding sequence is TGTGCCAGCAGCGGGACTAGCGGGTTCTACAATGAGCAGTTCTTC. This sequence encodes CASSGTSGFYNEQFF.

The rearrangement links TRBV6-6 to TRBJ2-3; a possible D gene is TRBD1 (7 bases). Germline V lookup: CDR1 MNHNY, CDR2 SVGAGI (reference sequence). The V end was cut by 6 bases, the J end by 4 bases, with 14 bases between. This CDR3 has 14 amino acids. CDR3 nucleotide sequence: TGTGCCAGCAGGGAGGGGGCCGGGCCAGATACGCAGTATTTT. It specifies CASREGAGPDTQYF.

The V call is TRBV5-1, the J call TRBJ1-1; TRBD1 matches at 7 bases. V shed 0 bases and J 9 bases; nucleotides not matched to a gene: 11. Per the germline V gene, CDR1 is SGHRS and CDR2 is YFSETQ. This CDR3 region has 15 residues. The CDR3 nucleotides are TGCGCCAGCAGCTTGGAAGCGTCAGGACAGGCGAAAGCTTTCTTT. It codes for CASSLEASGQAKAFF. Supplemented by reference TRBV5-1 and TRBJ1-1, the full variable domain reads KAGVTQTPRYLIKTRGQQVTLSCSPISGHRSVSWYQQTPGQGLQFLFEYFSETQRNKGNFPGRFSGRQFSNSRSEMNVSTLELGDSALYLCASSLEASGQAKAFFGQGTRLTVV.

This clone was counted a few times. V is TRBV10-3 and J is TRBJ1-2; 7 positions match TRBD1. Germline loops: CDR1 ENHRY, CDR2 SYGVKD. CDR3 size: 14 residues. J lost 8 bases, V lost 0 bases, and 6 bases had no gene match. In DNA form, the CDR3 reads TGTGCCATCAGTGAGTCGAACAGGGGTGGAGGCTACACCTTC. It translates to CAISESNRGGGYTF.